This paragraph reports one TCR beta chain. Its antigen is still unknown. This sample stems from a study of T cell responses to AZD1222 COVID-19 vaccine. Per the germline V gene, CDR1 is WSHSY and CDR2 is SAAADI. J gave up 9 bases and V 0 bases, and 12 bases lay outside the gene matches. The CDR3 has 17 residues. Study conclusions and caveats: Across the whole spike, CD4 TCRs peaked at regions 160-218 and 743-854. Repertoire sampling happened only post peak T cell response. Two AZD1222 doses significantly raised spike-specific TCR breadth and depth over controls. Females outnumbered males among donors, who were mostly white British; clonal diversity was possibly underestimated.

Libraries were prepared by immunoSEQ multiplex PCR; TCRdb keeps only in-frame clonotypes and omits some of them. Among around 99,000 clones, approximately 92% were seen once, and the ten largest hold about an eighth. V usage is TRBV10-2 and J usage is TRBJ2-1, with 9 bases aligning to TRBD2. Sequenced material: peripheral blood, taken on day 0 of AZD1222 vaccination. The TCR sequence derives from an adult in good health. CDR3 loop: CASSESILAGRGGEQFF. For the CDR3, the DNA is TGCGCCAGCAGTGAGTCGATACTAGCGGGTCGGGGGGGTGAGCAGTTCTTC.